This T cell receptor (beta chain) was documented in a study of T cell responses to AZD1222 COVID-19 vaccine (dated by TCRdb to the early 2020s). Notes on the research overall: A total of 240 or so trial participants underwent TCR sequencing, of whom about 200 had received two doses of AZD1222 and around 25 had received two doses of the MenACWY control vaccine. Trial participants were enrolled by age into 18-55, 56-69 and 70-plus year subgroups, with approximately 160, 26 and 62 TCR-sequenced participants respectively.

Overall study outcomes, separate from this receptor: Conclusions about previously exposed vaccinees are limited because only 5 or 6 AZD1222 recipients were SARS-CoV-2 seropositive at baseline. The 56-69-year group was small, and its depth increase did not reach significance, likely because of low power. Because no samples from the day 14 peak response were available, repertoires could be characterized only after the peak T cell response. Epitopes outside the regions mutated in the B.1.351 and B.1.1.7 variants were reportedly recognized by nearly half of the unique spike-specific TCRs. The whole spike protein was spanned by vaccine-associated CD4 TCRs, and dominant responses were seen in regions 160-218 and 743-854. After two AZD1222 doses, both the breadth and the depth of spike-specific TCRs were significantly higher than at day 0 and than in MenACWY recipients. Participants were mostly white British and included more females than males, and it was suggested by the authors that clonal diversity may have been underestimated.

This sample's time point label indicates: about 28 days (+/-7) after the second vaccine dose. AZD1222 recipients given second doses at about 4 weeks or at about 12 weeks were pooled, since spike-specific TCR depth and breadth were not found to differ between the two schedules. Vaccinee samples were obtained from the UK trials COV001 and COV002, which included a single-blind randomized controlled phase 2/3 trial of AZD1222 (ChAdOx1 nCoV-19) in healthy adults. For TCRbeta chain sequencing, PBMC samples from trial participants were taken at day 0 and at day 28 after the second dose. The CDR3 regions of human TCRbeta chains were subjected to immunosequencing. As for how the authors treated the data: Repertoire TCRs were matched against a reference library of SARS-CoV-2-specific TCRs generated with the MIRA antigen-specificity platform. Breadth was defined as the fraction of unique TCRs that were SARS-CoV-2-associated. Depth was defined as the fraction of total T cells that were SARS-CoV-2-associated. Each spike-specific TCR was assigned to its reactive spike region and to a CD4 or CD8 class using the MIRA data. Log10-transformed breadth and depth values were compared by one-way ANOVA with Sidak's multiple comparisons tests. Not all clones reach the TCRdb copy of this immuneACCESS table, which keeps in-frame sequences only. Checked studies attribute under half of the gap to unresolved V genes and leave the rest unexplained. The V and J calls and clone size were taken over from that table, and D and trimming were inferred from the DNA. Present in this sample are roughly 86,000 clones, less than 85% of which were seen just once. The ten largest clones capture about 4.6% of the sample.

As to this clone: Its antigen is not yet known. The input lacks base qualities; no much larger clone sits a single base away.

The germline V gene provides CDR1 KGHSH and CDR2 LQKENI. Including cysteine and phenylalanine, the CDR3 has 11 amino acids. Only the CDR3 portion is preserved as DNA: 33 bases, with reading frame beginning at the first base. The V and J ends are trimmed by 1 base and 5 bases, leaving 3 bases between them. This sequence uses TRBV18 and TRBJ2-7; confidence is insufficient to name the D gene. Specimen: peripheral blood, collected 28 days after the second AZD1222 dose. The sequence was collected from an adult who received the AZD1222 COVID-19 vaccine. The CDR3 reads as follows: CASSPLDEQYF. The DNA sequence reads TGTGCCAGCTCACCACTGGACGAGCAGTACTTC.